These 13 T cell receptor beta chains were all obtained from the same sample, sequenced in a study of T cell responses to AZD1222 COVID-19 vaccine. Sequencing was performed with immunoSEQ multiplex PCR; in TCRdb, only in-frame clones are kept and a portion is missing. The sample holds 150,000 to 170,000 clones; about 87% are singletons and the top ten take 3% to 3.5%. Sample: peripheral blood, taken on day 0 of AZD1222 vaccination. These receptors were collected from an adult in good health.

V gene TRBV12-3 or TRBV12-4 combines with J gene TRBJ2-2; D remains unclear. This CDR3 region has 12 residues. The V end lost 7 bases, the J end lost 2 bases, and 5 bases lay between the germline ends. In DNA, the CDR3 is TGTGCCAGCACTTCCAACACCGGGGAGCTGTTTTTT. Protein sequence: CASTSNTGELFF.

This CDR3 reads CASSQGGELFF. Written as DNA, the CDR3 is TGTGCCAGCAGCCAAGGCGGGGAGCTGTTTTTT. The genes are TRBV14 and TRBJ2-2, with D unresolved. The CDR3 contains 11 residues. Trimming removed 1 base at V and 7 bases at J, with 1 base between. The germline gives CDR1 SGHDN, CDR2 FVKESK.

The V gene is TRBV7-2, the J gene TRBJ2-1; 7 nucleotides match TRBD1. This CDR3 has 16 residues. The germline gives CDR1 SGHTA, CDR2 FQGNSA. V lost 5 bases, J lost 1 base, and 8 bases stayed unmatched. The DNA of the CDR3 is TGTGCCAGCAGCAGAACCGGGGACAGTTCCTACAATGAGCAGTTCTTC. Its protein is CASSRTGDSSYNEQFF.

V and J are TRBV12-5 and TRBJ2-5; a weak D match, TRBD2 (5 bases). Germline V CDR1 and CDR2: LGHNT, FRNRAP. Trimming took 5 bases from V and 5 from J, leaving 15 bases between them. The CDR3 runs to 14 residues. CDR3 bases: TGTGCTAGTGGTCCTGGCTCGGGGTGGGAGACCCAGTACTTC. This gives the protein CASGPGSGWETQYF.

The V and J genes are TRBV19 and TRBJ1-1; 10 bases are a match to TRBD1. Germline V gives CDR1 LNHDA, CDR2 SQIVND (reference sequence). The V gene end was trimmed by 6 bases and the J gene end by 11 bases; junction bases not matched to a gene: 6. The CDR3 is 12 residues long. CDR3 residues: CASRGQGPSAFF. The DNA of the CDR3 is TGTGCCAGTAGGGGACAGGGGCCGTCGGCTTTCTTT.

As DNA, the CDR3 is TGTGCCAGCTCACCACCCCCAGGGCTCCTCGCTGAAGCTTTCTTT. Its protein is CASSPPPGLLAEAFF. The chain recombines TRBV18 with TRBJ1-1; D is possibly TRBD1 (5 bases). The CDR3 length is 15 residues. Trimming pared 0 bases from V and 6 bases from J, leaving 14 bases between. CDR1 and CDR2 (germline): KGHSH, LQKENI.

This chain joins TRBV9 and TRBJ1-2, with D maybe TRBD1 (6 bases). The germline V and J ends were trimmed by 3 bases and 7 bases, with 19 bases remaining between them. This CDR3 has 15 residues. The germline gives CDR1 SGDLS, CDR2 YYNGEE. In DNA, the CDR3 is TGTGCCAGCAGCGCGGACGGGGGCGGTGTCTCTGGCTACACCTTC. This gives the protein CASSADGGGVSGYTF.

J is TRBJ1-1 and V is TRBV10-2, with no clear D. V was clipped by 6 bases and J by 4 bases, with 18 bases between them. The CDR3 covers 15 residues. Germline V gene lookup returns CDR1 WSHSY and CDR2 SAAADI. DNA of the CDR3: TGCGCCAGCAGCTCCAGACCGGGAGACGGCACTGAAGCTTTCTTT. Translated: CASSSRPGDGTEAFF.

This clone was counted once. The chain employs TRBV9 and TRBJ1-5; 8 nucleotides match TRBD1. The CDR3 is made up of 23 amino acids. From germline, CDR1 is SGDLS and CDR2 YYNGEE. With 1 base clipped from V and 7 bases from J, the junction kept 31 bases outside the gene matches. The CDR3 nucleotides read TGTGCCAGCAGCGTAACCCAGGACAGGGCGCGGGAACAGCCCAAGGGGAGATTCCAGCCCCAGCATTTT. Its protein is CASSVTQDRAREQPKGRFQPQHF. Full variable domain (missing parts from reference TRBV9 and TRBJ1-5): DSGVTQTPKHLITATGQRVTLRCSPRSGDLSVYWYQQSLDQGLQFLIQYYNGEERAKGNILERFSAQQFPDLHSELNLSSLELGDSALYFCASSVTQDRAREQPKGRFQPQHFGDGTRLSIL.

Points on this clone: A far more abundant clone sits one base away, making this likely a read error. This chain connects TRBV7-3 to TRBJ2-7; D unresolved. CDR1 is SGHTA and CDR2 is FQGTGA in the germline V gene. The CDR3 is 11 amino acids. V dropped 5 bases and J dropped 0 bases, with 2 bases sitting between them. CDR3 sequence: CASSTSYEQYF. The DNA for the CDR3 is TGTGCCAGCAGCACCTCCTACGAGCAGTACTTC.

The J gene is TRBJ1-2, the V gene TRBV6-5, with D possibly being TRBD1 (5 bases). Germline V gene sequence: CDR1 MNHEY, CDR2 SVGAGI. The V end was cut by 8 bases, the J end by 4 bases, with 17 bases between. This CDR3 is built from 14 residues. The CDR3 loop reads CASSPSRGLYGYTF. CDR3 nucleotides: TGTGCCAGCTCGCCCTCGAGGGGCCTCTATGGCTACACCTTC.

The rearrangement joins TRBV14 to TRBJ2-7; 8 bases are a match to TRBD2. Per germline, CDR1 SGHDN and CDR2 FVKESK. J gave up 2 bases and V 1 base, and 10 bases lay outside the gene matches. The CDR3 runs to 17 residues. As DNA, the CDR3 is TGTGCCAGCAGCCAAGGAGGGGTCACGGGGGGGACCTACGAGCAGTACTTC. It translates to CASSQGGVTGGTYEQYF.

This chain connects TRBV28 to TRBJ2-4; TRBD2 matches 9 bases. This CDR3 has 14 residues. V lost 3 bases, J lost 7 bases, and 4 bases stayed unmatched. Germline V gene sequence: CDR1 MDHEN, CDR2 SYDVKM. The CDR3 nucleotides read TGTGCCAGCAGTTTCGCGGGGGGGCGGAACATTCAGTACTTC. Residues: CASSFAGGRNIQYF.